A single sample gave rise to the 8 T cell receptor beta chains below, sequenced in a study of blood T cell repertoires in COVID-19. Profiled with immunoSEQ multiplex PCR; TCRdb holds only in-frame clones, not every one. The sample includes approximately 110,000 clones, 69% of them seen just once. The sequenced sample was peripheral blood. These receptors were taken from a man older than 75 with acute or convalescent COVID-19.

This clone was counted a few times. The chain uses TRBV3-1 (or the pseudogene TRBV3-2) and TRBJ2-1, with 8 bases aligning to TRBD2. This CDR3 has 17 residues. In germline, CDR1 is LGHDT, CDR2 YNNKEL (reference sequence). The V gene end was trimmed by 3 bases and the J gene end by 1 base; junction bases not matched to a gene: 8. This chain's CDR3 is CASSQIGLAVSYNEQFF. CDR3 nucleotide sequence: TGTGCCAGCAGCCAGATAGGACTAGCAGTGTCCTACAATGAGCAGTTCTTC.

This clone was seen just once. The rearrangement links TRBV28 to TRBJ1-2; a weak D match, TRBD1 (5 bases). Germline V lookup: CDR1 MDHEN, CDR2 SYDVKM. The CDR3 loop spans 15 amino acids. The ends were cut back, 5 bases at V and 4 bases at J, with 17 bases in the middle. The CDR3 here is CASSLGARGTYGYTF. CDR3 coding DNA: TGTGCCAGCAGTCTGGGAGCCCGGGGGACCTATGGCTACACCTTC.

This clone was recorded once. The genes are TRBV11-3 and TRBJ2-1; 15 bases fit TRBD2. The junction had 3 bases not matched to a gene; V was cut back by 4 bases and J by 8 bases. CDR1 is SGHNT, CDR2 YENEEA, per germline. This CDR3 is 15 amino acids long. DNA of the CDR3: TGTGCCAGCAGCTCCCGGACTAGCGGGAGGGATGAGCAGTTCTTC. Translated, it gives CASSSRTSGRDEQFF. Using reference TRBV11-3 and TRBJ2-1 for the parts outside the CDR3, the full variable domain is EAGVVQSPRYKIIEKKQPVAFWCNPISGHNTLYWYLQNLGQGPELLIRYENEEAVDDSQLPKDRFSAERLKGVDSTLKIQPAELGDSAVYLCASSSRTSGRDEQFFGPGTRLTVL.

This clone was detected only a few times. The chain couples TRBV2 to TRBJ1-4; maybe TRBD1 (5 bases). With 6 bases removed from V and 5 bases from J, the gap between germline ends came to 16 bases. CDR3 length: 15 amino acids. Per germline, CDR1 SNHLY and CDR2 FYNNEI. The DNA for the CDR3 is TGTGCCAGCAGGCCCCGACAGTGGCTAAATGAAAAACTGTTTTTT. Translated, it gives CASRPRQWLNEKLFF.

The CDR3 loop is CASIREPYEQYF. The CDR3 DNA is TGTGCCAGTATCCGGGAGCCTTACGAGCAGTACTTC. The chain is built from TRBV11-3 and TRBJ2-7, with D possibly being TRBD2 (6 bases). V lost 9 bases, J lost 4 bases, and 13 bases lay in between. The length of the CDR3 is 12 residues. Germline-derived CDR1 and CDR2 are SGHNT and YENEEA.

Comment on this clone: One end of the junction does not line up with germline, which may come from a read error. This sequence joins TRBV6-6 and TRBJ2-1, with D tentatively TRBD2 (6 bases). CDR3 length: 12 residues. Germline values: CDR1 MNHNY, CDR2 SVGAGI (reference sequence). The CDR3 DNA reads TGTGCCAGCCGGTACGGCGGGGATTTCGCCCTCTTC. Translation: CASRYGGDFALF.

The chain recombines TRBV2 with TRBJ1-2; tentatively, D is TRBD1 (6 bases). The CDR3 length is 15 residues. Germline V gene sequence: CDR1 SNHLY, CDR2 FYNNEI. Trimming removed 4 bases from V and 6 bases from J, with 18 bases in between. CDR3 loop: CASSATGTLSNGYTF. Here the CDR3 DNA reads TGTGCCAGCAGTGCCACAGGGACCCTGTCCAATGGCTACACCTTC. The entire variable domain, with the rest obtained from reference TRBV2 and TRBJ1-2, is as follows: EPEVTQTPSHQVTQMGQEVILRCVPISNHLYFYWYRQILGQKVEFLVSFYNNEISEKSEIFDDQFSVERPDGSNFTLKIRSTKLEDSAMYFCASSATGTLSNGYTFGSGTRLTVV.

This clone has a single count. V is TRBV28 and J is TRBJ2-3; possible D gene TRBD2, 5 bases. V gave up 3 bases and J gave up 3 bases, with 13 bases separating them. The CDR3 is 15 residues long. Germline-derived CDR1 and CDR2 are MDHEN and SYDVKM. The CDR3 region has the DNA TGTGCCAGCAGTTTCCCGGTAAAGCGGACAGATACGCAGTATTTT. Its protein is CASSFPVKRTDTQYF.